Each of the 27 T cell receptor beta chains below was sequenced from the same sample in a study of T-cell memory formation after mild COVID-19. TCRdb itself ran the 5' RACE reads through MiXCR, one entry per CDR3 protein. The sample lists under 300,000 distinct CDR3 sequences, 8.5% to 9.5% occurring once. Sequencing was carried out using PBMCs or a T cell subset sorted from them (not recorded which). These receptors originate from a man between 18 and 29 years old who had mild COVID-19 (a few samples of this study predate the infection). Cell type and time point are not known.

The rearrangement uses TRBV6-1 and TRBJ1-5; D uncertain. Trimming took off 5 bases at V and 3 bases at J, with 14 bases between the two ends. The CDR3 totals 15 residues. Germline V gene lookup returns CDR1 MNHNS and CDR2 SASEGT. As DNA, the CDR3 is TGTGCCAGCAGTCCCCAGGACGGGTTCAATCAGCCCCAGCATTTT. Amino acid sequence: CASSPQDGFNQPQHF.

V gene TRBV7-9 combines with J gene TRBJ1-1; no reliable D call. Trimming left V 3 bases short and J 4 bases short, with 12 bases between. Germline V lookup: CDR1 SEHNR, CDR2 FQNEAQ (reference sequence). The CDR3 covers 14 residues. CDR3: CASSFGEGSTEAFF. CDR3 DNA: TGTGCCAGCAGCTTCGGGGAGGGATCCACTGAAGCTTTCTTT.

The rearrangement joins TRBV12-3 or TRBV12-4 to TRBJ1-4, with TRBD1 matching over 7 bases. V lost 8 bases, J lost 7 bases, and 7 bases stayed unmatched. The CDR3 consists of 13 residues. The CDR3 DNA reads TGTGCCAGCGGGAAGGGGGCGAGTGAAAAACTGTTTTTT. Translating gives CASGKGASEKLFF.

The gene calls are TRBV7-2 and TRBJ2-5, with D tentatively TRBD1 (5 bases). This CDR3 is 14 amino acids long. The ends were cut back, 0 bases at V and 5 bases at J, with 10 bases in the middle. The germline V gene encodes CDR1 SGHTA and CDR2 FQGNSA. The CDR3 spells CASSLAGPSETQYF. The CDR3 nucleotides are TGTGCCAGCAGCTTAGCGGGGCCCTCGGAGACCCAGTACTTC.

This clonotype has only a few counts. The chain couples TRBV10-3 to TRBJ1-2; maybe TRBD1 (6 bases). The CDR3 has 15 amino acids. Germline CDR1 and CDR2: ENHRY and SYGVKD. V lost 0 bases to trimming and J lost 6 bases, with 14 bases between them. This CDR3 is CAISESRIPGDGYTF. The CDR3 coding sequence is TGTGCCATCAGTGAGTCGAGAATCCCAGGGGATGGCTACACCTTC.

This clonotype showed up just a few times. The DNA for the CDR3 is TGCGCCAGCAGCTTGGCCCCTTCCGCAGGACAGAATTCACCCCTCCACTTT. It yields the protein CASSLAPSAGQNSPLHF. The J gene is TRBJ1-6, the V gene TRBV5-1; tentatively, D is TRBD1 (6 bases). The length of the CDR3 is 17 residues. Trimming shortened V by 0 bases and J by 7 bases, and 17 bases separated the two germline ends. Germline lookup yields CDR1 SGHRS and CDR2 YFSETQ. The whole variable domain, filled in from reference TRBV5-1 and TRBJ1-6, reads KAGVTQTPRYLIKTRGQQVTLSCSPISGHRSVSWYQQTPGQGLQFLFEYFSETQRNKGNFPGRFSGRQFSNSRSEMNVSTLELGDSALYLCASSLAPSAGQNSPLHFGNGTRLTVT.

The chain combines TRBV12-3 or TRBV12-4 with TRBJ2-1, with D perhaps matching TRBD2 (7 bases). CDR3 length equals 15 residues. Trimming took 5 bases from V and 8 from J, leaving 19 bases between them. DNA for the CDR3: TGTGCCAGCAGTGCCTTAGTGGGGGGGCAGGATGAGCAGTTCTTC. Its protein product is CASSALVGGQDEQFF.

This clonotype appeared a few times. This CDR3 is CASSASYNEQFF. In nucleotides, the CDR3 is TGTGCCAGCAGCGCTAGTTACAATGAGCAGTTCTTC. The chain is built from TRBV9 and TRBJ2-1; D is uncertain. Germline CDR1 reads SGDLS; CDR2 reads YYNGEE. Deletions cut 3 bases from V and 4 bases from J, with 5 bases between. This CDR3 spans 12 amino acids.

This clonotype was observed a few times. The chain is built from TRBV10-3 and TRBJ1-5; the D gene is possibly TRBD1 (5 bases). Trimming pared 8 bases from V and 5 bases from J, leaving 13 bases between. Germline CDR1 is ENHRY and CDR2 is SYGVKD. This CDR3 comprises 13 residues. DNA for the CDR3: TGTGCCATCGGACAAACCTCAGATCAGCCCCAGCATTTT. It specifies CAIGQTSDQPQHF.

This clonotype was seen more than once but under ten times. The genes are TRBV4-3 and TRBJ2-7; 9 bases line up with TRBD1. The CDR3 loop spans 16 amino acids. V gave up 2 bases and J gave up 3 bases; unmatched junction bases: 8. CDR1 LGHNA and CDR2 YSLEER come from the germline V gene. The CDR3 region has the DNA TGCGCCAGCAGCCAACTTCCGGGACAGGGAATCTACGAGCAGTACTTC. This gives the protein CASSQLPGQGIYEQYF.

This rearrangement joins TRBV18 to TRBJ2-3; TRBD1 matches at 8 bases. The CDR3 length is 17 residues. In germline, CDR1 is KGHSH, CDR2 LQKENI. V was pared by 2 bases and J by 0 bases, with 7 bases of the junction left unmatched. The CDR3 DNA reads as TGTGCCAGCTCACCATGGCAGGGGGCGACTAGCACAGATACGCAGTATTTT. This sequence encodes CASSPWQGATSTDTQYF. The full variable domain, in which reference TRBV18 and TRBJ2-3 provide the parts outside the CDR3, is NAGVMQNPRHLVRRRGQEARLRCSPMKGHSHVYWYRQLPEEGLKFMVYLQKENIIDESGMPKERFSAEFPKEGPSILRIQQVVRGDSAAYFCASSPWQGATSTDTQYFGPGTRLTVL.

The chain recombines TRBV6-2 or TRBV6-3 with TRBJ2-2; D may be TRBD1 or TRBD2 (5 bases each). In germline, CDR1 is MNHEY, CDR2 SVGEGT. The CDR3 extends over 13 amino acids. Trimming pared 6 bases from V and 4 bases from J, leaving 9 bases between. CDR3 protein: CASSRDVTGELFF. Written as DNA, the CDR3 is TGTGCCAGCAGCCGGGACGTCACCGGGGAGCTGTTTTTT.

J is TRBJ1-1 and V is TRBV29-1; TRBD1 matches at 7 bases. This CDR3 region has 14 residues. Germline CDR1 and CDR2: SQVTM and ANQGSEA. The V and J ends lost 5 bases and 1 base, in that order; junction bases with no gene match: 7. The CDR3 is CSVQQGLTNTEAFF. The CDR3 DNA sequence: TGCAGCGTTCAACAGGGGCTAACGAACACTGAAGCTTTCTTT. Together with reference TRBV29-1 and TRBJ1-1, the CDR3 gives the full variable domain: SAVISQKPSRDICQRGTSLTIQCQVDSQVTMMFWYRQQPGQSLTLIATANQGSEATYESGFVIDKFPISRPNLTFSTLTVSNMSPEDSSIYLCSVQQGLTNTEAFFGQGTRLTVV.

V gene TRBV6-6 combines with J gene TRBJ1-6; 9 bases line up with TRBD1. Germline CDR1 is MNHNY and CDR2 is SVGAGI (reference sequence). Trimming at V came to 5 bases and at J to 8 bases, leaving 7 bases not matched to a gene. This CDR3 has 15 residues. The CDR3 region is CASSQTGQGDSPLHF. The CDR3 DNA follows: TGTGCCAGCAGTCAAACGGGACAGGGAGATTCACCCCTCCACTTT.

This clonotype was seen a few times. CDR3 DNA sequence: TGCAGTGCTAGGGCCCCTCCCGGGGAGCTGTTTTTT. Translation gives CSARAPPGELFF. This chain connects TRBV20-1 to TRBJ2-2; D remains ambiguous. The CDR3 runs to 12 residues. CDR1 DFQATT and CDR2 SNEGSKA come from the germline V gene (reference sequence). Trimming removed 3 bases from V and 6 bases from J, with 8 bases in between.

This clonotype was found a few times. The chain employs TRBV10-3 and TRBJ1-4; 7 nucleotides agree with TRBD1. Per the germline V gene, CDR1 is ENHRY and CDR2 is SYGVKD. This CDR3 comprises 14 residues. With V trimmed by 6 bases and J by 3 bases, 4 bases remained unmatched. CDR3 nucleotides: TGTGCCATCAGGGAGGACAGGTCTAATGAAAAACTGTTTTTT. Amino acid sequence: CAIREDRSNEKLFF.

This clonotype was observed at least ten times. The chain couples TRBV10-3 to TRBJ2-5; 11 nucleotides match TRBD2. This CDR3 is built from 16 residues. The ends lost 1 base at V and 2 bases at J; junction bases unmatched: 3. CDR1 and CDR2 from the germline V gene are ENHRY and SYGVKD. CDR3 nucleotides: TGTGCCATCAGTGAGTGGCTAGCGGGGGGACAAGAGACCCAGTACTTC. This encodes CAISEWLAGGQETQYF.

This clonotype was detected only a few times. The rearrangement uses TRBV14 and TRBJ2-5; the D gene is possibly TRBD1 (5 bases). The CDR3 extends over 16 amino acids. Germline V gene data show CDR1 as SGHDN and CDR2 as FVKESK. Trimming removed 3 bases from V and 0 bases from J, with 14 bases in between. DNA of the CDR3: TGTGCCAGCAGCCAGGGGCAGGATTGGTACCAAGAGACCCAGTACTTC. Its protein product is CASSQGQDWYQETQYF.

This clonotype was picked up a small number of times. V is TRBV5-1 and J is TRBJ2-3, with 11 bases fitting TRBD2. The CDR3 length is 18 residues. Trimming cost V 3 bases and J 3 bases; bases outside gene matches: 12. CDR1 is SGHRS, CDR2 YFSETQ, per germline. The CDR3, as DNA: TGCGCCAGCAGCTCCGATCCCCTTAGCGGGGGGGCAACAGATACGCAGTATTTT. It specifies CASSSDPLSGGATDTQYF. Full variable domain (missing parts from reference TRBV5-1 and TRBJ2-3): KAGVTQTPRYLIKTRGQQVTLSCSPISGHRSVSWYQQTPGQGLQFLFEYFSETQRNKGNFPGRFSGRQFSNSRSEMNVSTLELGDSALYLCASSSDPLSGGATDTQYFGPGTRLTVL.

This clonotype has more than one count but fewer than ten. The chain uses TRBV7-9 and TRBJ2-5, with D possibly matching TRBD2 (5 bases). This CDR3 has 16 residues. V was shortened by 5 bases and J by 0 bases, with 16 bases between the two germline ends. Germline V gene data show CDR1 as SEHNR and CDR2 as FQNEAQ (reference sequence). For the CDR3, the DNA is TGTGCCAGCAGCCCAGTTGGGAGTGGGTACCAAGAGACCCAGTACTTC. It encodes CASSPVGSGYQETQYF.

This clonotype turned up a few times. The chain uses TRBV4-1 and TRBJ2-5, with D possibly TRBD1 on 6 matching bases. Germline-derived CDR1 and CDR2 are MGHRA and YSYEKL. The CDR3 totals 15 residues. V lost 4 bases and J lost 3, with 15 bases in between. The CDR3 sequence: CASSRIDRFEETQYF. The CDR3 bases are TGCGCCAGCAGCCGGATAGACAGGTTTGAAGAGACCCAGTACTTC.

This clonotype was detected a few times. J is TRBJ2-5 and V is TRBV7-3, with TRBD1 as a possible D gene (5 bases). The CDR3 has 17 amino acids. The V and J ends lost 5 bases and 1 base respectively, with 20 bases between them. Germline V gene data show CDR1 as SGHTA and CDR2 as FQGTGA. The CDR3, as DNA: TGTGCCAGCAGCGCCACTCCCCCGGGTAGGGGCCAAGAGACCCAGTACTTC. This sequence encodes CASSATPPGRGQETQYF. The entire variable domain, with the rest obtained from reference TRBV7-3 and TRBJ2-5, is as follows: GAGVSQTPSNKVTEKGKYVELRCDPISGHTALYWYRQSLGQGPEFLIYFQGTGAADDSGLPNDRFFAVRPEGSVSTLKIQRTERGDSAVYLCASSATPPGRGQETQYFGPGTRLLVL.

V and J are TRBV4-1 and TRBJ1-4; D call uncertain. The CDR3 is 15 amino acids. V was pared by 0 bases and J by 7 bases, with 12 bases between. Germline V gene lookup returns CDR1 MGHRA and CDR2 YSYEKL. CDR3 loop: CASSQDGEEGEKLFF. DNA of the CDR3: TGCGCCAGCAGCCAAGACGGGGAGGAAGGTGAAAAACTGTTTTTT.

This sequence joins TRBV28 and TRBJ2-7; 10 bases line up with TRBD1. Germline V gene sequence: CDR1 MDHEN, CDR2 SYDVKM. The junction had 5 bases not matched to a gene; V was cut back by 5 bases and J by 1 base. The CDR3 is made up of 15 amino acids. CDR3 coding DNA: TGTGCCAGCAGTGCGGGACAGGGGCATTCCTACGAGCAGTACGTC. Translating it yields CASSAGQGHSYEQYV.

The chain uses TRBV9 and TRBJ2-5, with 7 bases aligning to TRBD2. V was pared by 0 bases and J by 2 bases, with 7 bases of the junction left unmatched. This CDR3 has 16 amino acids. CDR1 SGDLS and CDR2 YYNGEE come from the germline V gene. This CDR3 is CASSVGLAANQETQYF. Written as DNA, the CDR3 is TGTGCCAGCAGCGTAGGTCTAGCGGCTAATCAAGAGACCCAGTACTTC.

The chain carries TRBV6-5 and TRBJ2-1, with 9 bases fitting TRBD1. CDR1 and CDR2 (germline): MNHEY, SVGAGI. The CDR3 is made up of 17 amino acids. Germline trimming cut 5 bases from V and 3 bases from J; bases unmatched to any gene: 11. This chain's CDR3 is CASSIPPGTGRYNEQFF. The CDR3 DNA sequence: TGTGCCAGCAGTATCCCCCCCGGGACAGGGCGCTACAATGAGCAGTTCTTC.

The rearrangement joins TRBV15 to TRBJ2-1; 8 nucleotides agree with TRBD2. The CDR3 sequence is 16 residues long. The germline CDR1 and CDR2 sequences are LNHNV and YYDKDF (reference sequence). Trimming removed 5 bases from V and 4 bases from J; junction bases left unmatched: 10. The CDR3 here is CATSLRAGGTYNEQFF. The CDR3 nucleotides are TGTGCCACCAGCCTGAGGGCGGGGGGAACTTACAATGAGCAGTTCTTC.